This entry is about one TCR beta chain. The target antigen is unknown. This entry belongs to a study of shared clonotypes between healthy human individuals. In the original workflow: ImmunoSEQ junction-only sequences lacked quality scores, so their filtering differed. The repertoire was sequenced with immunoSEQ multiplex PCR; TCRdb's copy has only in-frame clones and lacks some. For V, J and clone size, that table is used; D and trimming come from the DNA. The sample lists over a million clones; about four fifths were seen once. The CDR3 consists of 12 residues. The ends were cut back, 6 bases at V and 5 bases at J, with 8 bases in the middle. Germline CDR1 is MNHNY and CDR2 is SVGAGI (reference sequence). Study findings and constraints: Larger estimated richness was generally recorded for naive subsets relative to memory subsets.

Material: memory CD4+ T cells from PBMCs. The subset denotes: CD45RA-negative fraction. The receptor comes from a young man in good health. Some clones in this sample may be carry-over from other donors' samples. The chain couples TRBV6-6 to TRBJ1-5; D remains unclear. CDR3 nucleotide sequence: TGTGCCAGCAGACAAAGCGATCAGCCCCAGCATTTT. Its translation: CASRQSDQPQHF.